This T cell receptor beta chain was obtained from a study of OX40 agonist ivuxolimab in advanced cancers. This clone appeared a few times. Its target is not known. Study observations and caveats: There were, on average, more expanded clones in CD8+ T cells than in CD4+.

Trimming took off 3 bases at V and 5 bases at J, with 20 bases between the two ends. The V gene's germline CDR1 is KGHSH and CDR2 LQKENI. The CDR3 runs to 16 residues. Using immunoSEQ multiplex PCR, the repertoire was profiled, and TCRdb retains in-frame clones only, with some absent. The sample has around 19,000 clones, around 78% seen once. The starting material was CD4+ or CD8+ T cells sorted from blood, obtained in a trial of the OX40 agonist ivuxolimab. The TCR comes from an adult with an advanced solid tumor such as melanoma, head and neck, liver or kidney cancer. J is TRBJ2-7 and V is TRBV18; the D gene is possibly TRBD2 (6 bases). The CDR3 region has the DNA TGTGCCAGCTCACCCAACACGAAGGGACTGGGAAACGAGCAGTACTTC. This encodes CASSPNTKGLGNEQYF.